This T cell receptor (beta chain) derives from a study of long-term antiretroviral therapy in people with HIV. Overall study: When the earliest samples were collected, ART was typically delayed until CD4 counts fell. General observations from the study: After ART, diversity increased yet remained lower than transplant donor controls.

Samples were assayed with immunoSEQ v3.0 at survey level. The protocol was immunoSEQ multiplex PCR, while the TCRdb copy is restricted to in-frame clones and leaves out a portion. The top ten hold 1.9% of the sample, which has roughly 32,000 clones, around 97% seen once. Remarks on this clone: Its antigen is currently unknown.

Every HIV-positive participant received treatment in the United States. In each sample, roughly 1-11 million cryopreserved PBMC were present before DNA extraction. Germline V gene sequence: CDR1 SGHNT, CDR2 YYREEE (reference sequence). CDR3 length: 15 amino acids. V dropped 2 bases and J dropped 5; count of bases not matched to a gene: 6. The material sequenced was unsorted PBMCs, taken 7.6 years after starting antiretroviral therapy. The chain recombines TRBV5-4 with TRBJ2-5; 10 positions agree with TRBD1. This TCR was recovered from a man under 40 with HIV. The CDR3 here is CASSFGTGVVETQYF. CDR3 bases: TGTGCCAGCAGCTTCGGGACAGGGGTGGTGGAGACCCAGTACTTC. Looking up the rest from reference TRBV5-4 and TRBJ2-5 gives the full variable domain: ETGVTQSPTHLIKTRGQQVTLRCSSQSGHNTVSWYQQALGQGPQFIFQYYREEENGRGNFPPRFSGLQFPNYSSELNVNALELDDSALYLCASSFGTGVVETQYFGPGTRLLVL.